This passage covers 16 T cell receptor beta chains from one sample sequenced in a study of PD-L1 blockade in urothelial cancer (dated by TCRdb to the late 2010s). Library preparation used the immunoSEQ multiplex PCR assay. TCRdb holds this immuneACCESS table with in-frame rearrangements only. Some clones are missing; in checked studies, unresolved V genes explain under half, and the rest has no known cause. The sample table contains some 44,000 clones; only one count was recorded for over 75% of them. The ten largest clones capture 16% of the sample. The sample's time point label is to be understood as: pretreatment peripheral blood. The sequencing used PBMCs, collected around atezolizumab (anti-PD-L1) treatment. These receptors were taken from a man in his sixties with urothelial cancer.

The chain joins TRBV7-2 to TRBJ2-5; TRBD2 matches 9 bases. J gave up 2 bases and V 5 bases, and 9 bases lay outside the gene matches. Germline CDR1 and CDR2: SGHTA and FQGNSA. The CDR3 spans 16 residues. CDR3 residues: CASSLRSGGLQETQYF. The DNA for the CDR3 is TGTGCCAGCAGCCTCCGTAGCGGGGGCCTGCAAGAGACCCAGTACTTC.

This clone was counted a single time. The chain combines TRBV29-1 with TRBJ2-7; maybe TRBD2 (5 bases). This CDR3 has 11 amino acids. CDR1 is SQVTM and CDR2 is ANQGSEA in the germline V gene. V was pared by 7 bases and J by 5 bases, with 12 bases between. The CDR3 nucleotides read TGCAGCGCTGGTTGGAGGAACGAGCAGTACTTC. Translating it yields CSAGWRNEQYF.

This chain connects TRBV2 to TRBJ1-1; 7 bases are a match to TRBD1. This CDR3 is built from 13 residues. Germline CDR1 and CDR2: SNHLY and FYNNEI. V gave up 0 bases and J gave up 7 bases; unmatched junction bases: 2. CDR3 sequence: CASSEAQGGEAFF. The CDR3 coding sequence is TGTGCCAGCAGTGAAGCGCAGGGGGGTGAAGCTTTCTTT. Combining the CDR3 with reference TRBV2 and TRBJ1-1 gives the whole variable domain EPEVTQTPSHQVTQMGQEVILRCVPISNHLYFYWYRQILGQKVEFLVSFYNNEISEKSEIFDDQFSVERPDGSNFTLKIRSTKLEDSAMYFCASSEAQGGEAFFGQGTRLTVV.

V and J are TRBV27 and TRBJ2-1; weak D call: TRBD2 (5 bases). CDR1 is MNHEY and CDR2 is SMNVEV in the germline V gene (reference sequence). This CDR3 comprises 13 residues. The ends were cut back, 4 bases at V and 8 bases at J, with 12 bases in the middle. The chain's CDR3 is CASSSTSLHEQFF. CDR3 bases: TGTGCCAGCAGTTCCACTAGTCTCCATGAGCAGTTCTTC.

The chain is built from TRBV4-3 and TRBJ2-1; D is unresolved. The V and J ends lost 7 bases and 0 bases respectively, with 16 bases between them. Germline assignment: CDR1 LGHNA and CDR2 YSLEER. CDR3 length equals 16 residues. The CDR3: CASKSEAFSSYNEQFF. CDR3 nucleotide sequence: TGCGCCAGCAAGTCTGAAGCCTTTAGCTCCTACAATGAGCAGTTCTTC.

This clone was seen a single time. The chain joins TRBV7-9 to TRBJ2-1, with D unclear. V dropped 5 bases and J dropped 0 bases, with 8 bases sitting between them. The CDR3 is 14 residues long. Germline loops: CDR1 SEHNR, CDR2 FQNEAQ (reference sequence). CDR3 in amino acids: CASSRSSSYNEQFF. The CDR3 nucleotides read TGTGCCAGCAGCCGCTCTAGCTCCTACAATGAGCAGTTCTTC.

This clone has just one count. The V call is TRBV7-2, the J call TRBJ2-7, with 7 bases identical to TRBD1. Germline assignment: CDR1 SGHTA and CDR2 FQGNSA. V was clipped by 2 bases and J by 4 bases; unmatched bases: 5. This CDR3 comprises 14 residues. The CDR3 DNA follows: TGTGCCAGCAGCTTACAGAGGGGGCAATACGAGCAGTACTTC. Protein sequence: CASSLQRGQYEQYF.

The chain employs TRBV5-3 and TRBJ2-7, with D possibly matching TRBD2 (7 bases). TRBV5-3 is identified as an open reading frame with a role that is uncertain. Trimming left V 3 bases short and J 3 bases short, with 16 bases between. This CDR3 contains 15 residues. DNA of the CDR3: TGTGCCAGAAGCTGGGGGGGGGCGTCGGGCTACGAGCAGTACTTC. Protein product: CARSWGGASGYEQYF.

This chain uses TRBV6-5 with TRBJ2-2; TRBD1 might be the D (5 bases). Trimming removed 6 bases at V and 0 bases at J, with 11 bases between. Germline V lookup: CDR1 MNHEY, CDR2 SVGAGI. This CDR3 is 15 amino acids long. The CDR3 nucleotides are TGTGCCAGCAGGACCGCAGGGACGAACACCGGGGAGCTGTTTTTT. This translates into CASRTAGTNTGELFF.

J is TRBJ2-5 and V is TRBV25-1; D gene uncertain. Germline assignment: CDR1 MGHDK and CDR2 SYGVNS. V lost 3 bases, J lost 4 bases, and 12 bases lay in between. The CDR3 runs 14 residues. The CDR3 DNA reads TGTGCCAGCAGTGAGAGAAATAGAGGAGAGACCCAGTACTTC. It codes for CASSERNRGETQYF.

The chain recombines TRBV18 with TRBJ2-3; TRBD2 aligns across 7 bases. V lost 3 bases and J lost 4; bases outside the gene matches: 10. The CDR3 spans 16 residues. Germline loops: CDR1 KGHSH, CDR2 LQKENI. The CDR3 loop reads CASSPAGGSFADTQYF. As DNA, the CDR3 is TGTGCCAGCTCACCTGCTGGCGGGAGTTTCGCAGATACGCAGTATTTT. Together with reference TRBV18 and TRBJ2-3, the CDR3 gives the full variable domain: NAGVMQNPRHLVRRRGQEARLRCSPMKGHSHVYWYRQLPEEGLKFMVYLQKENIIDESGMPKERFSAEFPKEGPSILRIQQVVRGDSAAYFCASSPAGGSFADTQYFGPGTRLTVL.

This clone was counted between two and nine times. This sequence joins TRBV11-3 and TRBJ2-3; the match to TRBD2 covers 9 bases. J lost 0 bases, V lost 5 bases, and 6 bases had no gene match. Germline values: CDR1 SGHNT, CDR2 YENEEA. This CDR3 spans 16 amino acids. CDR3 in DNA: TGTGCCAGCAGCCCAGGGACTAGCCCTAGCACAGATACGCAGTATTTT. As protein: CASSPGTSPSTDTQYF.

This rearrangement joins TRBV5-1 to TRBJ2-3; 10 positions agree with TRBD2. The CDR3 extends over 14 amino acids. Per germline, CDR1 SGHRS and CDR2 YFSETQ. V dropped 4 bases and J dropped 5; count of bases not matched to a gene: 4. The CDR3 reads CASSGAGGGDTQYF. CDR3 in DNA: TGCGCCAGCAGCGGAGCGGGGGGGGGAGATACGCAGTATTTT.

The CDR3 DNA reads as TGTGCCAGCAGTCCCGGGACTAGCGGGGTCCAAGAGACCCAGTACTTC. Its protein product is CASSPGTSGVQETQYF. The chain joins TRBV2 to TRBJ2-5; 13 bases fit TRBD2. The CDR3 loop spans 16 amino acids. Unmatched junction bases numbered 4, after V lost 5 bases and J lost 1 base. CDR1 is SNHLY, CDR2 FYNNEI, per germline.

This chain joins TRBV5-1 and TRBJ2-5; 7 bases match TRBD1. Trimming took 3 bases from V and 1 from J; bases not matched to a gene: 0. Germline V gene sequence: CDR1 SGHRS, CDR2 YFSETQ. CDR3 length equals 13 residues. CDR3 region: CASSWDSQETQYF. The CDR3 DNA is TGCGCCAGCAGCTGGGACAGCCAAGAGACCCAGTACTTC.

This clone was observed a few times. Written as DNA, the CDR3 is TGTGCCAGCAGCCTCTTGGACAGGGACTCCTACGAGCAGTACTTC. This translates into CASSLLDRDSYEQYF. The rearrangement links TRBV5-6 to TRBJ2-7; 8 nucleotides line up with TRBD1. The CDR3 has 15 amino acids. The trim removed 4 bases at V and 0 bases at J, leaving 6 bases unmatched. CDR1 and CDR2 from the germline V gene are SGHDT and YYEEEE.